These 10 T cell receptor beta chains share one sample of origin, sequenced in a study of shared clonotypes between healthy human individuals. TCRdb keeps only in-frame clones here, not all; method: immunoSEQ multiplex PCR. This sample has some 1 million clones, with about 75% found just once. Sequencing was carried out using memory CD4+ T cells sorted from blood. Documented subset: CD45RA-negative fraction. These TCRs come from a man between 18 and 29 years old in good health.

The V gene is TRBV6-5, the J gene TRBJ1-1; D gene unclear. V was clipped by 6 bases and J by 0 bases, with 11 bases between them. The CDR3 sequence is 14 residues long. Looked up from germline, CDR1 is MNHEY and CDR2 is SVGAGI. The CDR3 DNA reads as TGTGCCAGCAGCTACGGGAAGGTGAACACTGAAGCTTTCTTT. The encoded protein is CASSYGKVNTEAFF.

V gene TRBV9 combines with J gene TRBJ2-5; 10 nucleotides agree with TRBD2. The CDR3 is made up of 16 amino acids. In germline, CDR1 is SGDLS, CDR2 YYNGEE. The junction had 5 bases not matched to a gene; V was cut back by 0 bases and J by 3 bases. CDR3 sequence (DNA): TGTGCCAGCAGCGTAGCGCCTAGCGGGGGTAAAGAGACCCAGTACTTC. Translated: CASSVAPSGGKETQYF.

The chain links TRBV7-9 to TRBJ2-2, with no clear D. CDR3 size: 14 residues. The V end lost 5 bases, the J end lost 3 bases, and 10 bases lay between the germline ends. Per germline, CDR1 SEHNR and CDR2 FQNEAQ (reference sequence). This chain's CDR3 is CASSPGFHTGELFF. As DNA, the CDR3 is TGTGCCAGCAGCCCGGGCTTCCACACCGGGGAGCTGTTTTTT.

In its sample, this clone was seen a few times. This chain connects TRBV7-9 to TRBJ1-1; D remains ambiguous. Germline V gene lookup returns CDR1 SEHNR and CDR2 FQNEAQ (reference sequence). Trimming cost V 5 bases and J 3 bases, with 10 bases left between them. The CDR3 is made up of 13 amino acids. In nucleotides, the CDR3 is TGTGCCAGCAGCCGTAAGAGGGACACTGAAGCTTTCTTT. It translates to CASSRKRDTEAFF.

This sequence joins TRBV30 and TRBJ2-5; the D gene is possibly TRBD2 (7 bases). Trimming took 1 base from V and 5 from J, leaving 17 bases between them. Germline loops: CDR1 GTSNPN, CDR2 SVGIG (reference sequence). This CDR3 spans 15 amino acids. DNA for the CDR3: TGTGCCTGGAGTGGGAGGGGGGGGATTGTGGAGACCCAGTACTTC. Protein: CAWSGRGGIVETQYF.

The chain recombines TRBV5-4 with TRBJ2-7, with 10 bases lining up with TRBD2. Germline V gene lookup returns CDR1 SGHNT and CDR2 YYREEE (reference sequence). V shed 1 base and J 5 bases; nucleotides not matched to a gene: 9. The CDR3 consists of 16 residues. The CDR3 nucleotides read TGTGCCAGCAGCTTGAAGAGCGGGGGGGCCTCTCACGAGCAGTACTTC. Translating it yields CASSLKSGGASHEQYF.

This chain connects TRBV2 to TRBJ2-3; D ambiguous. V gave up 3 bases and J gave up 2 bases, with 3 bases separating them. The CDR3 has 12 residues. Germline CDR1 and CDR2: SNHLY and FYNNEI. The DNA for the CDR3 is TGTGCCAGCAGTGAGAACACAGATACGCAGTATTTT. Amino acids: CASSENTDTQYF.

The gene calls are TRBV30 and TRBJ1-5; the match to TRBD1 covers 8 bases. The CDR3 is 14 residues long. CDR1 and CDR2 (germline): GTSNPN, SVGIG (reference sequence). Losses at the gene ends were 4 bases for V and 2 bases for J; bases not matched to a gene: 4. The CDR3 loop reads CAWNTGGGNQPQHF. CDR3 nucleotide sequence: TGTGCCTGGAACACAGGGGGAGGCAATCAGCCCCAGCATTTT.

Turning to this clone: The same CDR3 also results from other DNA sequences found in this sample. V gene TRBV2 combines with J gene TRBJ1-4; the D is unclear. The V gene's germline CDR1 is SNHLY and CDR2 FYNNEI. Trimming left V 3 bases short and J 4 bases short, with 0 bases between. The CDR3 runs to 11 residues. Written as DNA, the CDR3 is TGTGCCAGCAGTGATAATGAAAAACTGTTTTTT. Its translation: CASSDNEKLFF.

The chain has TRBV14 and TRBJ1-4; no reliable D call. Germline V gene data show CDR1 as SGHDN and CDR2 as FVKESK. Trimming pared 0 bases from V and 7 bases from J, leaving 12 bases between. This CDR3 is 15 amino acids long. Here the CDR3 reads CASSQDGRWAEKLFF. As DNA, the CDR3 is TGTGCCAGCAGCCAAGATGGCAGGTGGGCTGAAAAACTGTTTTTT.